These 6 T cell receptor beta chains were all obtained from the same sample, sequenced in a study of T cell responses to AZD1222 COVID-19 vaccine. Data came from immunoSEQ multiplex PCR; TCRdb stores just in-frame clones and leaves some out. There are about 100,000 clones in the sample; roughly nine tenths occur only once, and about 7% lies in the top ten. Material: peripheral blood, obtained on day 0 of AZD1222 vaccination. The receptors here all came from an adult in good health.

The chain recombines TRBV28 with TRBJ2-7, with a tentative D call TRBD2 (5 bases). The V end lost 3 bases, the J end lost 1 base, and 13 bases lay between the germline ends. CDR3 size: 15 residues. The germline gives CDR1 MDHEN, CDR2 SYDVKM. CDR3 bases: TGTGCCAGCAGTTTCGTCCCTTCGGGGTCCTACGAGCAGTACTTC. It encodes CASSFVPSGSYEQYF.

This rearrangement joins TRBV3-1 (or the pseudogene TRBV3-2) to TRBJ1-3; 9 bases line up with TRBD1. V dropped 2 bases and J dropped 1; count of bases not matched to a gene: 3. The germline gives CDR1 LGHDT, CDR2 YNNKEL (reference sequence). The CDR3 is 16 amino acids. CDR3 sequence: CASSQTGTGSGNTIYF. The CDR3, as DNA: TGTGCCAGCAGCCAAACCGGGACAGGGTCTGGAAACACCATATATTTT.

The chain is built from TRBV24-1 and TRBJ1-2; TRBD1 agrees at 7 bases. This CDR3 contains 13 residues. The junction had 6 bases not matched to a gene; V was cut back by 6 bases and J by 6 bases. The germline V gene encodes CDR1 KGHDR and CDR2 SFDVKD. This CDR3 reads CATSKGGGDGYTF. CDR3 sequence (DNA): TGTGCCACCAGTAAAGGGGGCGGTGATGGCTACACCTTC.

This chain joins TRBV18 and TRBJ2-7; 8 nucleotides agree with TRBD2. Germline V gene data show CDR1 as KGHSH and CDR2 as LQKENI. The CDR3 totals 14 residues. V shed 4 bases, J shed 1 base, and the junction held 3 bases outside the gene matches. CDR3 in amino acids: CASSQTSDSYEQYF. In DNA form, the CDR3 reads TGTGCCAGCTCACAGACTAGCGATTCCTACGAGCAGTACTTC.

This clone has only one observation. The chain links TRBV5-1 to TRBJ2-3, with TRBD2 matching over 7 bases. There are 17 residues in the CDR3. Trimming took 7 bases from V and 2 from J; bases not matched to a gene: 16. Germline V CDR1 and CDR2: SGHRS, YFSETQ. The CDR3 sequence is CASSGSRPGLHTDTQYF. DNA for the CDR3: TGCGCCAGCTCAGGTTCCCGGCCGGGACTACACACAGATACGCAGTATTTT.

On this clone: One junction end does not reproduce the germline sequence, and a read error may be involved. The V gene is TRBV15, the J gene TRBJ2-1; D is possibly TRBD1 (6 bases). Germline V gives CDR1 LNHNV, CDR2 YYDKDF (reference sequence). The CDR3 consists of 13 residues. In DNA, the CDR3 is TGTGCCACCAGCGGAGACAGGTACAATGAGCAGTTCTTC. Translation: CATSGDRYNEQFF.